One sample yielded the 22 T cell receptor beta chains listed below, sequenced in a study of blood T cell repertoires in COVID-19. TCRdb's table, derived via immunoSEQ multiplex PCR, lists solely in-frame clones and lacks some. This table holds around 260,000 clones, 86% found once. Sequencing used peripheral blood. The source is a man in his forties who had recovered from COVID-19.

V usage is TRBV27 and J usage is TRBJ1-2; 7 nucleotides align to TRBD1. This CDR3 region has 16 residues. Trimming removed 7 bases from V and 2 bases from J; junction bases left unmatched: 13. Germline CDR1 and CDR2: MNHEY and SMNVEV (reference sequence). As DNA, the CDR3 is TGTGCCAGCACCCCCCTTGTGGCAGGGGGGAACTATGGCTACACCTTC. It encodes CASTPLVAGGNYGYTF.

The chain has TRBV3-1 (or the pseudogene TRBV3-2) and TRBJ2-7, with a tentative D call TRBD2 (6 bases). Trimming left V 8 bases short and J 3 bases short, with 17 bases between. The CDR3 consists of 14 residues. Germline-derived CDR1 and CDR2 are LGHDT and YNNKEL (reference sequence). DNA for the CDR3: TGTGCCAGCTCCCGGGGGAGCGGCAGCTACGAGCAGTACTTC. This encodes CASSRGSGSYEQYF.

CDR3 amino acids: CASSLVKGRSYEQYF. The CDR3 DNA reads as TGTGCCAGCAGCTTAGTCAAGGGGAGGTCCTACGAGCAGTACTTC. The V call is TRBV7-9, the J call TRBJ2-7, with D possibly matching TRBD2 (6 bases). Germline assignment: CDR1 SEHNR and CDR2 FQNEAQ (reference sequence). The CDR3 is 15 residues long. V lost 1 base, J lost 1 base, and 11 bases lay in between.

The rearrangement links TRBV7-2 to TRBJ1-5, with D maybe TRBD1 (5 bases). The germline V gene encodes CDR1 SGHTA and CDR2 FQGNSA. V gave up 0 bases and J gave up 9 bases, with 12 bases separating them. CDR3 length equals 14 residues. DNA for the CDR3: TGTGCCAGCAGCTTAGCCGGGTGGGGGGGGCCCCAGCATTTT. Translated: CASSLAGWGGPQHF.

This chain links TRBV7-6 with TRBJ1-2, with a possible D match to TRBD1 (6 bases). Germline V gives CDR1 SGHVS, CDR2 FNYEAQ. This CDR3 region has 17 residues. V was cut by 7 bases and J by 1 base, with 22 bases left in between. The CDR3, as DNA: TGTGCCAGCAAACTGAAGGCGGGGGCTTTTATTAACTATGGCTACACCTTC. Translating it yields CASKLKAGAFINYGYTF.

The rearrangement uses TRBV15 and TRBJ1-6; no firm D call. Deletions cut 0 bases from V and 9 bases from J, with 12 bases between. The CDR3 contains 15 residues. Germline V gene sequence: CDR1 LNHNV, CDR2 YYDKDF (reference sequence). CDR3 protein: CATSRDLAESSPLHF. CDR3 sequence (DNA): TGTGCCACCAGCAGAGATCTAGCTGAGAGTTCACCCCTCCACTTT.

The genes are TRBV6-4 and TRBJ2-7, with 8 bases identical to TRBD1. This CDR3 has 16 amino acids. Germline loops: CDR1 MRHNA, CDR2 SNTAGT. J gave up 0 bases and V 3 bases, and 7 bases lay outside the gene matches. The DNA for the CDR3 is TGTGCCAGCAGTGATCCTCGGACAGGGAGCTCCTACGAGCAGTACTTC. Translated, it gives CASSDPRTGSSYEQYF.

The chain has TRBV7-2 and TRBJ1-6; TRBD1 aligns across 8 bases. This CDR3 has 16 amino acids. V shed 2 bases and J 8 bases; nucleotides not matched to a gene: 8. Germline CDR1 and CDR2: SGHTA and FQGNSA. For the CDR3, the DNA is TGTGCCAGCAGCTTAACTGACAGGGGAAGGGATTCACCCCTCCACTTT. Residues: CASSLTDRGRDSPLHF.

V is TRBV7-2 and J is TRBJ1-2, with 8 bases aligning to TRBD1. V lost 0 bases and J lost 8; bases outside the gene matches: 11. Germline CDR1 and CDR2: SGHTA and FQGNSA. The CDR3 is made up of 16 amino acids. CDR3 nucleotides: TGTGCCAGCAGCTTAGCGGCAGGACAGGGTGTCGGGGGCTACACCTTC. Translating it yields CASSLAAGQGVGGYTF.

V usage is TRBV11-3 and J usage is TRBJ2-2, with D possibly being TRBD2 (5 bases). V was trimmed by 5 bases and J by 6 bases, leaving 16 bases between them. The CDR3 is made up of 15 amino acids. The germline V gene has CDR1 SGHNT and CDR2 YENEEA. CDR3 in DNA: TGTGCCAGCAGCCGCGAAACTAGAACGGCCGGGGAGCTGTTTTTT. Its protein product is CASSRETRTAGELFF.

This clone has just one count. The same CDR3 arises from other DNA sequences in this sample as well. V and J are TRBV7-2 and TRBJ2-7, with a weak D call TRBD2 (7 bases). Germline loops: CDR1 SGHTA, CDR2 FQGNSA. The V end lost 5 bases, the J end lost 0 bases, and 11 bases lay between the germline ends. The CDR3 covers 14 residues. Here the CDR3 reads CASSPGGSSYEQYF. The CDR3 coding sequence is TGTGCCAGCAGCCCGGGGGGCAGCTCCTACGAGCAGTACTTC.

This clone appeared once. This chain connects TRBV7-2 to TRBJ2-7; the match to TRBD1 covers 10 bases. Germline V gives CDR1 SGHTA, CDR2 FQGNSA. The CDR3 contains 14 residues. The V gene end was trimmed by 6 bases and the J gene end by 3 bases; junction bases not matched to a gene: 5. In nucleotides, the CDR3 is TGTGCCAGCAGTTTCGGGACAGGGGTCTACGAGCAGTACTTC. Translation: CASSFGTGVYEQYF.

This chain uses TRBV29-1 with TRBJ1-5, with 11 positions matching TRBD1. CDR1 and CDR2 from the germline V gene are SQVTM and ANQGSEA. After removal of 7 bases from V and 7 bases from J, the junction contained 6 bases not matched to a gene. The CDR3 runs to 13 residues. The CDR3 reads CSAGQGANQPQHF. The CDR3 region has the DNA TGCAGCGCTGGACAGGGGGCGAACCAGCCCCAGCATTTT.

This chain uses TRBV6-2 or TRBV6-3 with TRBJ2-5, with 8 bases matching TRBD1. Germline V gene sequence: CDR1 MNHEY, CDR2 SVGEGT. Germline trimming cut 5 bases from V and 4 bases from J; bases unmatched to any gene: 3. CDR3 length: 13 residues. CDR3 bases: TGTGCCAGCAGTCGCGGACAGGGAGAGACCCAGTACTTC. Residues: CASSRGQGETQYF.

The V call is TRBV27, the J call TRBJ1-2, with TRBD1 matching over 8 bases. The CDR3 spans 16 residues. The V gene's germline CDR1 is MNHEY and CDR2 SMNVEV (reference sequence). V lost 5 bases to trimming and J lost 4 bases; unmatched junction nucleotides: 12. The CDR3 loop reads CASSLTGVLKGYGYTF. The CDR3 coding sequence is TGTGCCAGCAGTCTGACAGGGGTGCTTAAGGGCTATGGCTACACCTTC.

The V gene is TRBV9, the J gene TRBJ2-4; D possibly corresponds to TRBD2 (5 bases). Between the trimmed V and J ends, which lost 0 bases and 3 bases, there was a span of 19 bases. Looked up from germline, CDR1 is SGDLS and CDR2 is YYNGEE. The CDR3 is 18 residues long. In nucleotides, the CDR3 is TGTGCCAGCAGCGTAGGGGAGTCACCCCCTGGGGACAAAAACATTCAGTACTTC. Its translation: CASSVGESPPGDKNIQYF.

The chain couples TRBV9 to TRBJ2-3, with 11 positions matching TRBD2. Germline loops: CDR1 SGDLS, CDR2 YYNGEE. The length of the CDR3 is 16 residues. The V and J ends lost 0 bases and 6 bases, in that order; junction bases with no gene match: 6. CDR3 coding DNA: TGTGCCAGCAGCGTAGGGACTAGCGGGTTGAGGGATACGCAGTATTTT. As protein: CASSVGTSGLRDTQYF.

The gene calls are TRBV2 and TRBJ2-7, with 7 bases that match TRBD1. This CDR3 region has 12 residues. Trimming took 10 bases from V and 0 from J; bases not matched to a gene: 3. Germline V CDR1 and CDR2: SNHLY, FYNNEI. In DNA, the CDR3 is TGTGCCACCGGGACAGTCTCCTACGAGCAGTACTTC. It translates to CATGTVSYEQYF.

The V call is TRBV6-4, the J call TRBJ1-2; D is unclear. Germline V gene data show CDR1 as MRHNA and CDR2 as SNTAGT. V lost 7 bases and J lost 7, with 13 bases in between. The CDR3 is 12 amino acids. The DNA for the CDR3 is TGTGCCAGCATCGAGGCGGTAGGTGGCTACACCTTC. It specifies CASIEAVGGYTF.

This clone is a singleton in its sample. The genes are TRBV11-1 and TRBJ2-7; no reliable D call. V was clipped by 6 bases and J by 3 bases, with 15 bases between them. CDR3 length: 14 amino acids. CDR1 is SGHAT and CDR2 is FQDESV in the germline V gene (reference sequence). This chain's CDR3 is CASSHSIPDYEQYF. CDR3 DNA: TGTGCCAGCAGTCACTCTATCCCTGACTACGAGCAGTACTTC.

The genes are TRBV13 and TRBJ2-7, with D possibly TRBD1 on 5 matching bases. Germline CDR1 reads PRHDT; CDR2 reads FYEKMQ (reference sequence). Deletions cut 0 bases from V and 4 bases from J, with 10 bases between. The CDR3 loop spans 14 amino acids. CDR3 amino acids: CASSLGGRPYEQYF. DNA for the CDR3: TGTGCCAGCAGCTTAGGGGGGCGCCCATACGAGCAGTACTTC.

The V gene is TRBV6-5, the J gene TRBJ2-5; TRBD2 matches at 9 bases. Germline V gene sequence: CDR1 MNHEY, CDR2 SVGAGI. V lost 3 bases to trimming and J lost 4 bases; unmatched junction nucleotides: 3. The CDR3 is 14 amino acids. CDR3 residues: CASSYGTSPETQYF. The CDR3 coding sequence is TGTGCCAGCAGTTATGGGACTAGCCCAGAGACCCAGTACTTC.